The sample holds a few counts of the clone carrying this T cell receptor (beta chain). The antigen is unknown. These data are taken from a study of T-cell memory formation after mild COVID-19. The length of the CDR3 is 20 residues. Germline CDR1 and CDR2: DFQATT and SNEGSKA (reference sequence). V lost 5 bases, J lost 2 bases, and 23 bases stayed unmatched. Constant-segment primers and 5'RACE yielded cDNA libraries for TCR alpha and TCR beta, each carrying sample barcodes and UMIs. TCRdb passed the 5' RACE reads through MiXCR, listing each CDR3 protein once. The repertoire holds 150,000 to 200,000 distinct CDR3 sequences, with 16% as singletons. Broader study findings: CD4+ contracting clones were found mainly in CM and EM, and CD8+ ones in EMRA.

V gene TRBV20-1 combines with J gene TRBJ2-3, with 9 bases identical to TRBD2. Sequencing input: PBMCs or a T cell subset sorted from them (not recorded which). The receptor was derived from an adult woman who had mild COVID-19 (a few samples of this study predate the infection). Cell type and time point are not known. CDR3 amino acids: CSARALLGTPSGRYTDTQYF. CDR3 in DNA: TGCAGTGCTCGGGCCCTCCTTGGTACCCCCAGCGGGAGGTACACAGATACGCAGTATTTT.